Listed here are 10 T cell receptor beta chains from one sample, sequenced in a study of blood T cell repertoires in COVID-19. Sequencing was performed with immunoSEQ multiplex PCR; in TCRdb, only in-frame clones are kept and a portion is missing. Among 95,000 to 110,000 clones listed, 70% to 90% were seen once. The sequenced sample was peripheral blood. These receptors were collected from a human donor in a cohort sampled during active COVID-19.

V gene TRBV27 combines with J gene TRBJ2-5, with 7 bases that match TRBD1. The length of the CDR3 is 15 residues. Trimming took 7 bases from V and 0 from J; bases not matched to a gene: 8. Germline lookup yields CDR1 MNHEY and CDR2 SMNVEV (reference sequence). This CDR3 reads CASTPPGTDQETQYF. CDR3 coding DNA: TGTGCCAGCACCCCCCCCGGGACAGACCAAGAGACCCAGTACTTC.

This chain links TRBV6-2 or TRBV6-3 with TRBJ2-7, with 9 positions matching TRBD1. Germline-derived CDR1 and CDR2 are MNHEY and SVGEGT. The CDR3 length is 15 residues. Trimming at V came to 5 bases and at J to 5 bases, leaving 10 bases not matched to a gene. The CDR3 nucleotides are TGTGCCAGCAGTGACCGAGGACAGGGGTGGGACGAGCAGTACTTC. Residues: CASSDRGQGWDEQYF.

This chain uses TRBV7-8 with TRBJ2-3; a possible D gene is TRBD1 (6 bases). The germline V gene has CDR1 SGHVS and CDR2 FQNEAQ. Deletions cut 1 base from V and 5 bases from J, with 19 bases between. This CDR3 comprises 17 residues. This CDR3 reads CASSLGVRSGQKDTQYF. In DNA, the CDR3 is TGTGCCAGCAGCTTAGGGGTTCGGAGCGGACAGAAAGATACGCAGTATTTT.

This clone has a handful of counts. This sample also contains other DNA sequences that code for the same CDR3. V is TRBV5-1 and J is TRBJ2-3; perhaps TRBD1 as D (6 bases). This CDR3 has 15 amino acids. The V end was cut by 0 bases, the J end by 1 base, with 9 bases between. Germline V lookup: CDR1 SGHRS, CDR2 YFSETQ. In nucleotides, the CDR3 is TGCGCCAGCAGCTTGGTGGCAGGGGGCACAGATACGCAGTATTTT. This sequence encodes CASSLVAGGTDTQYF. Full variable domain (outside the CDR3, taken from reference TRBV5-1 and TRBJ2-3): KAGVTQTPRYLIKTRGQQVTLSCSPISGHRSVSWYQQTPGQGLQFLFEYFSETQRNKGNFPGRFSGRQFSNSRSEMNVSTLELGDSALYLCASSLVAGGTDTQYFGPGTRLTVL.

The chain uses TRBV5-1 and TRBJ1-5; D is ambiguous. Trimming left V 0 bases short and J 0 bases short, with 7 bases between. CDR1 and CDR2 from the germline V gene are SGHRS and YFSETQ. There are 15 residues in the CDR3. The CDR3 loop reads CASSLGGYSNQPQHF. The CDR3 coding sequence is TGCGCCAGCAGCTTGGGAGGTTATAGCAATCAGCCCCAGCATTTT.

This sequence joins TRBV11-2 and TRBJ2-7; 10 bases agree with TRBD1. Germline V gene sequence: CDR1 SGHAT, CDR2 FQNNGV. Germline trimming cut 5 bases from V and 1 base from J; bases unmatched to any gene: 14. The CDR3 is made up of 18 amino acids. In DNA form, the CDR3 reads TGTGCCAGCAGCCTTATCATTTACGGACAGGGGGAGTCCTACGAGCAGTACTTC. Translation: CASSLIIYGQGESYEQYF.

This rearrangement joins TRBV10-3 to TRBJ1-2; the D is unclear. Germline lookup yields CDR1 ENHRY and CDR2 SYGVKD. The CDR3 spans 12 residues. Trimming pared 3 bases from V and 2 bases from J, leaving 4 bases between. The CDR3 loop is CAISEQNYGYTF. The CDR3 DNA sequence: TGTGCCATCAGTGAACAGAACTATGGCTACACCTTC.

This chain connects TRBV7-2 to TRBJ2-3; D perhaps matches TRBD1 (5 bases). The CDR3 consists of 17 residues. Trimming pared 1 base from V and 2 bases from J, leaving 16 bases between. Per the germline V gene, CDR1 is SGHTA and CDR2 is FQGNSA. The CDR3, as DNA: TGTGCCAGCAGCTTAGAGGGGCTACACTTCGCCACAGATACGCAGTATTTT. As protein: CASSLEGLHFATDTQYF.

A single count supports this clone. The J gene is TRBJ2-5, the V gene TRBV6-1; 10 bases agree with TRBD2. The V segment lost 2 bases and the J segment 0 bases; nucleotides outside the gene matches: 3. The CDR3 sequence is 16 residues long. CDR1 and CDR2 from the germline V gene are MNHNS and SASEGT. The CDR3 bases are TGTGCCAGCAGTGAAAAGACTAGCGGGTACCAAGAGACCCAGTACTTC. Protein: CASSEKTSGYQETQYF.

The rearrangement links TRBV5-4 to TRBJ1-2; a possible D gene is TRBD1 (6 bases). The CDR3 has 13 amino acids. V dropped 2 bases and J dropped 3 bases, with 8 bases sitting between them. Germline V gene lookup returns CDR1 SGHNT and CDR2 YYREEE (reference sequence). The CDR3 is CASSLYRDYGYTF. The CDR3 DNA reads TGTGCCAGCAGCTTATACAGGGACTATGGCTACACCTTC.